This TCR beta chain comes out of a study of shared clonotypes between healthy human individuals. Broader study findings: Clonotypes shared by all four donors outscored non-shared clonotypes in generation probability. Clonotype sharing among donors was thought likely to change with sequencing depth. The study drew on few donors, limiting represented genetic and exposure-history diversity.

The naive CD8 subset, CD45RO-negative cells positively selected for CCR7, excluded terminally differentiated effector memory CD45RA+ cells. The CDR3 extends over 11 amino acids. V dropped 7 bases and J dropped 6; count of bases not matched to a gene: 0. Germline assignment: CDR1 LNHDA and CDR2 SQIVND (reference sequence). With respect to this clone: Its antigen is not known.

Libraries were prepared by immunoSEQ multiplex PCR; TCRdb keeps only in-frame clonotypes and omits some of them. The repertoire holds about 2.1 million clones, about 92% seen once, with roughly 1.8% in the top ten. The origin of this receptor is a man younger than 30 in good health. Some clones in this sample may be carry-over from other donors' samples. What was sequenced was naive CD8+ T cells from PBMCs. V is TRBV19 and J is TRBJ2-1; 7 bases fit TRBD1. Written as DNA, the CDR3 is TGTGCCAGTAACAGGGGCAATGAGCAGTTCTTC. Amino acid sequence: CASNRGNEQFF.